These 24 T cell receptor beta chains share one sample of origin, sequenced in a study of T cells after yellow fever vaccination. MiXCR, applied by TCRdb to the 5' RACE reads, yields one record per CDR3 protein. The sample shows about 94,000 distinct CDR3 sequences, 7.5% to 10% of them seen only once. This sample comprised CD8+ T cells not binding an NS4B(214-222) dextramer, sorted from PBMCs, obtained less than 16 days after the first yellow fever vaccination. The receptors were gathered from a man aged 18-30 years who received the YFV17D yellow fever vaccine.

The J gene is TRBJ2-3, the V gene TRBV4-1; D tentatively fits TRBD1 or TRBD2 (6 bases each). In germline, CDR1 is MGHRA, CDR2 YSYEKL. V was pared by 0 bases and J by 3 bases, with 13 bases between. The CDR3 is 16 residues long. In nucleotides, the CDR3 is TGCGCCAGCAGCCAAGATGAGGGGGGACCGACAGATACGCAGTATTTT. As protein: CASSQDEGGPTDTQYF.

This chain joins TRBV6-5 and TRBJ1-1; no reliable D call. This CDR3 comprises 11 residues. From germline, CDR1 is MNHEY and CDR2 SVGAGI. The germline V and J ends were trimmed by 1 base and 8 bases, with 5 bases remaining between them. CDR3 in amino acids: CASSYFREAFF. The DNA of the CDR3 is TGTGCCAGCAGTTACTTTAGGGAAGCTTTCTTT.

The V gene is TRBV5-5, the J gene TRBJ2-7; D perhaps matches TRBD1 (6 bases). In germline, CDR1 is SGHKS, CDR2 YYEKEE (reference sequence). The CDR3 extends over 14 amino acids. Trimming took off 3 bases at V and 2 bases at J, with 12 bases between the two ends. The CDR3 protein is CASSSTRTAYEQYV. The CDR3 DNA reads TGTGCCAGCAGCTCCACCAGGACAGCCTACGAGCAGTACGTC.

The rearrangement links TRBV9 to TRBJ2-2, with unresolved D. The CDR3 contains 12 residues. The germline V gene has CDR1 SGDLS and CDR2 YYNGEE. With 3 bases removed from V and 10 bases from J, the gap between germline ends came to 10 bases. The CDR3 region is CASSGRPSELFF. The CDR3, as DNA: TGTGCCAGCAGCGGCCGGCCGTCGGAGCTGTTTTTT. The entire variable domain, with the rest obtained from reference TRBV9 and TRBJ2-2, is as follows: DSGVTQTPKHLITATGQRVTLRCSPRSGDLSVYWYQQSLDQGLQFLIQYYNGEERAKGNILERFSAQQFPDLHSELNLSSLELGDSALYFCASSGRPSELFFGEGSRLTVL.

The V and J genes are TRBV7-9 and TRBJ2-7; D call uncertain. Germline CDR1 SEHNR, CDR2 FQNEAQ (reference sequence). The germline V and J ends were trimmed by 5 bases and 4 bases, with 9 bases remaining between them. The length of the CDR3 is 12 residues. CDR3 DNA: TGTGCCAGCAGCGATACCCCTTACGAGCAGTACGTC. Translation: CASSDTPYEQYV.

This clonotype was recorded a few times. DNA for the CDR3: TGTGCCAGCAGTTCAGGACTAGCGGGGCGTTACAATGAGCAGTTCTTC. This translates into CASSSGLAGRYNEQFF. The chain recombines TRBV28 with TRBJ2-1, with TRBD2 matching over 12 bases. V lost 4 bases and J lost 4; bases outside the gene matches: 5. CDR3 length: 16 amino acids. Germline V gives CDR1 MDHEN, CDR2 SYDVKM.

This clonotype showed up just a few times. The genes are TRBV6-5 and TRBJ2-1; D unclear. The CDR3 is 16 residues long. Trimming removed 2 bases at V and 4 bases at J, with 15 bases between. Germline assignment: CDR1 MNHEY and CDR2 SVGAGI. CDR3 sequence: CASSYPPDRGYNEQFF. CDR3 bases: TGTGCCAGCAGTTACCCCCCGGACCGAGGATACAATGAGCAGTTCTTC.

The chain carries TRBV6-5 and TRBJ1-4; TRBD1 might be the D (5 bases). Trimming pared 4 bases from V and 4 bases from J, leaving 10 bases between. Germline V gives CDR1 MNHEY, CDR2 SVGAGI. The CDR3 sequence is 14 residues long. CDR3 nucleotide sequence: TGTGCCAGCAGTTGGGGCGGTGGTAATGAAAAACTGTTTTTT. Encoded protein: CASSWGGGNEKLFF.

The V call is TRBV9, the J call TRBJ2-1, with D tentatively TRBD1 or TRBD2 (6 bases each). Germline-derived CDR1 and CDR2 are SGDLS and YYNGEE. The V gene lost 0 bases and the J gene lost 4 bases, with 11 bases spanning the gap. This CDR3 has 15 amino acids. The CDR3 spells CASSVVSGQYNEQFF. The CDR3, as DNA: TGTGCCAGCAGCGTAGTTAGCGGACAGTACAATGAGCAGTTCTTC.

The chain uses TRBV15 and TRBJ1-1; D may be TRBD1 (5 bases). Trimming removed 0 bases from V and 2 bases from J, with 10 bases in between. CDR1 and CDR2 from the germline V gene are LNHNV and YYDKDF (reference sequence). The CDR3 is 15 residues long. In nucleotides, the CDR3 is TGTGCCACCAGCAGAGAGGGGAGGGGAAACACTGAAGCTTTCTTT. Its translation is CATSREGRGNTEAFF. Supplemented by reference TRBV15 and TRBJ1-1, the full variable domain reads DAMVIQNPRYQVTQFGKPVTLSCSQTLNHNVMYWYQQKSSQAPKLLFHYYDKDFNNEADTPDNFQSRRPNTSFCFLDIRSPGLGDTAMYLCATSREGRGNTEAFFGQGTRLTVV.

This clonotype was found a few times. V is TRBV6-5 and J is TRBJ2-1; perhaps TRBD2 as D (6 bases). Trimming cost V 2 bases and J 8 bases, with 7 bases left between them. The germline V gene encodes CDR1 MNHEY and CDR2 SVGAGI. The CDR3 totals 12 residues. DNA of the CDR3: TGTGCCAGCAGTTACGGAGGGGATGAGCAGTTCTTC. It yields the protein CASSYGGDEQFF.

This clonotype was seen at least ten times. The rearrangement joins TRBV6-2 or TRBV6-3 to TRBJ2-7; D is possibly TRBD1 (5 bases). Trimming took 6 bases from V and 5 from J, leaving 11 bases between them. Per the germline V gene, CDR1 is MNHEY and CDR2 is SVGEGT. The CDR3 covers 12 residues. This CDR3 is CASRSGFHEQYV. DNA for the CDR3: TGTGCCAGCAGATCAGGGTTCCACGAGCAGTACGTC.

The chain has TRBV25-1 and TRBJ2-3, with TRBD2 as a possible D gene (7 bases). With 2 bases removed from V and 2 bases from J, the gap between germline ends came to 14 bases. The CDR3 sequence is 16 residues long. CDR1 and CDR2 from the germline V gene are MGHDK and SYGVNS. The CDR3 reads CASSEQGRAYTDTQYF. The CDR3 coding sequence is TGTGCCAGCAGTGAACAGGGGAGGGCATACACAGATACGCAGTATTTT.

Here the CDR3 reads CASSIYPSGSRHEQFF. The CDR3 DNA reads TGTGCCAGTAGTATATATCCTAGCGGCTCGCGTCATGAGCAGTTCTTC. The chain combines TRBV19 with TRBJ2-1, with 7 bases aligning to TRBD2. Germline values: CDR1 LNHDA, CDR2 SQIVND (reference sequence). V shed 2 bases and J 8 bases; nucleotides not matched to a gene: 12. The CDR3 is made up of 16 amino acids.

This clonotype was seen a few times. The chain joins TRBV4-2 to TRBJ2-2; D is perhaps TRBD1 (6 bases). CDR1 is LGHNA and CDR2 is YNFKEQ in the germline V gene. Deletions cut 3 bases from V and 10 bases from J, with 15 bases between. CDR3 length: 14 residues. The CDR3 DNA follows: TGTGCCAGCAGCCAGGCAACCACAGGGATGGAGCTGTTTTTT. Residues: CASSQATTGMELFF.

The sample holds a few counts of this clonotype. V gene TRBV7-2 combines with J gene TRBJ1-1; D is unresolved. Trimming took 4 bases from V and 6 from J, leaving 6 bases between them. The CDR3 is 11 residues long. CDR1 SGHTA and CDR2 FQGNSA come from the germline V gene. In nucleotides, the CDR3 is TGTGCCAGCAGCTATTTGTCTGAAGCTTTCTTT. Amino acids: CASSYLSEAFF.

This clonotype showed up just a few times. This chain links TRBV5-5 with TRBJ2-7; weak D call: TRBD2 (5 bases). CDR1 is SGHKS, CDR2 YYEKEE, per germline (reference sequence). Trimming shortened V by 5 bases and J by 5 bases, and 17 bases separated the two germline ends. The CDR3 totals 14 residues. The CDR3 here is CASRIAALADEQYV. DNA for the CDR3: TGTGCCAGCAGAATAGCCGCCCTAGCCGACGAGCAGTACGTC.

The chain recombines TRBV7-9 with TRBJ2-7, with D perhaps TRBD1 (6 bases). This CDR3 spans 13 amino acids. Per the germline V gene, CDR1 is SEHNR and CDR2 is FQNEAQ (reference sequence). Trimming left V 1 base short and J 3 bases short, with 7 bases between. CDR3 bases: TGTGCCAGCAGCTTAGTCAGGGGCTACGAGCAGTACTTC. Amino acids: CASSLVRGYEQYF.

The V call is TRBV29-1, the J call TRBJ2-5; 8 bases match TRBD1. From germline, CDR1 is SQVTM and CDR2 ANQGSEA. V lost 3 bases to trimming and J lost 5 bases; unmatched junction nucleotides: 8. CDR3 length: 14 residues. The CDR3 region is CSVEGRGRRETQYF. The CDR3, as DNA: TGCAGCGTTGAGGGCAGGGGGCGGCGGGAGACCCAGTACTTC.

This clonotype was seen repeatedly, ten times or more. The CDR3 DNA reads as TGTGCCAGCAGTCCTAAACGGGCCTGGGCGACGGAAGAAAAACTGTTTTTT. Encoded protein: CASSPKRAWATEEKLFF. The chain combines TRBV12-3 or TRBV12-4 with TRBJ1-4; D not resolved. Trimming took off 5 bases at V and 8 bases at J, with 24 bases between the two ends. CDR3 length equals 17 residues.

The V call is TRBV10-3, the J call TRBJ2-7; D not certain. The CDR3 covers 15 residues. V was shortened by 10 bases and J by 2 bases, with 21 bases between the two germline ends. Germline CDR1 ENHRY, CDR2 SYGVKD. CDR3 DNA: TGTGCCACCTACAACCCGGACGGATCCACCTACGAGCAGTACTTC. Translation gives CATYNPDGSTYEQYF.

The chain has TRBV5-1 and TRBJ1-2; TRBD1 matches 8 bases. The J segment lost 2 bases and the V segment lost 3 bases, leaving 18 bases of the junction unmatched. Germline CDR1 SGHRS, CDR2 YFSETQ. CDR3 length equals 19 residues. CDR3 residues: CASSSYFRRTGSGNYGYTF. CDR3 bases: TGCGCCAGCAGCTCCTACTTTCGGAGGACAGGGAGCGGGAACTATGGCTACACCTTC. The full variable domain, completed using reference TRBV5-1 and TRBJ1-2, is KAGVTQTPRYLIKTRGQQVTLSCSPISGHRSVSWYQQTPGQGLQFLFEYFSETQRNKGNFPGRFSGRQFSNSRSEMNVSTLELGDSALYLCASSSYFRRTGSGNYGYTFGSGTRLTVV.

The table lists this clonotype with a few counts. This chain connects TRBV4-2 to TRBJ2-5; TRBD2 matches at 14 bases. Germline lookup yields CDR1 LGHNA and CDR2 YNFKEQ. The CDR3 has 15 amino acids. Germline trimming cut 3 bases from V and 4 bases from J; bases unmatched to any gene: 1. DNA of the CDR3: TGTGCCAGCAGCCAGACTAGCGGGGGGGCAGAGACCCAGTACTTC. Protein: CASSQTSGGAETQYF.

This clonotype has a handful of counts. The rearrangement joins TRBV4-1 to TRBJ1-5, with D maybe TRBD1 (5 bases). V was shortened by 2 bases and J by 4 bases, with 12 bases between the two germline ends. This CDR3 region has 15 residues. Germline V CDR1 and CDR2: MGHRA, YSYEKL. CDR3 protein: CASSQRDSTNQPQHF. DNA of the CDR3: TGCGCCAGCAGCCAACGGGACTCGACAAATCAGCCCCAGCATTTT.